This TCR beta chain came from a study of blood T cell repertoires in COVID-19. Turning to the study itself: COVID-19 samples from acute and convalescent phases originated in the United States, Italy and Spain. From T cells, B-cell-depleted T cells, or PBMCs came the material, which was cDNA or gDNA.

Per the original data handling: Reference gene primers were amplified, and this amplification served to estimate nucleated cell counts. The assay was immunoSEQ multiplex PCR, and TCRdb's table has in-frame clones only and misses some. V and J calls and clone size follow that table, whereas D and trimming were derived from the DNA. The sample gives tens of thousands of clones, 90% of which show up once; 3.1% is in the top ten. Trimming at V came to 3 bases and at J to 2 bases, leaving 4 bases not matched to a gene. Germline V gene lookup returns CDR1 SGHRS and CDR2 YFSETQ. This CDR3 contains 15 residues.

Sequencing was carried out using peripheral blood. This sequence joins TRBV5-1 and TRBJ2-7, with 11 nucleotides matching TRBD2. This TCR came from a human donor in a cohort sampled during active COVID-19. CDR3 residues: CASSSTSGITYEQYF. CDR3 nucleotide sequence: TGCGCCAGCAGCTCGACTAGCGGGATAACCTACGAGCAGTACTTC.